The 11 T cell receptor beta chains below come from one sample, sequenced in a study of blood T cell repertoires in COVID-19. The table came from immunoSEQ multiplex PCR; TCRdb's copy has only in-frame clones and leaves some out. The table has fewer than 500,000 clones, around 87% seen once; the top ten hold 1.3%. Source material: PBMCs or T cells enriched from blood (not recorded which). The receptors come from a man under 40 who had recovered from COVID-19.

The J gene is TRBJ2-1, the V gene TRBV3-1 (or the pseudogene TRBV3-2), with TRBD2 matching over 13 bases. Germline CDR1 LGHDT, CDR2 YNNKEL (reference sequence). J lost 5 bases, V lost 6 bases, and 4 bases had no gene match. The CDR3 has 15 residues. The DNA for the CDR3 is TGTGCCAGCAGGGGGACTAGCGGGGCTAACAATGAGCAGTTCTTC. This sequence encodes CASRGTSGANNEQFF.

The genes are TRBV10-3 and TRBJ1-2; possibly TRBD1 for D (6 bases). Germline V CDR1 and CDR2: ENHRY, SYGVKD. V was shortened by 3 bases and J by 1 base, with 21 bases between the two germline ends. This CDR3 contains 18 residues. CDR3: CAISDPGTRERGNYGYTF. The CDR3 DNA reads TGTGCCATCAGTGACCCAGGGACAAGAGAGAGGGGTAACTATGGCTACACCTTC.

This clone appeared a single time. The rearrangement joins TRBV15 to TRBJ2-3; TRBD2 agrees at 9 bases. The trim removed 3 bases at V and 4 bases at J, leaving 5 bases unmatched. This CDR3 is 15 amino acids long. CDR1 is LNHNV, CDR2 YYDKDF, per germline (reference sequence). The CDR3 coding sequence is TGTGCCACCAGCAGTCCAGCGGGGGGACCAGATACGCAGTATTTT. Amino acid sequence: CATSSPAGGPDTQYF. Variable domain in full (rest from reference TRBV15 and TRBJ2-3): DAMVIQNPRYQVTQFGKPVTLSCSQTLNHNVMYWYQQKSSQAPKLLFHYYDKDFNNEADTPDNFQSRRPNTSFCFLDIRSPGLGDTAMYLCATSSPAGGPDTQYFGPGTRLTVL.

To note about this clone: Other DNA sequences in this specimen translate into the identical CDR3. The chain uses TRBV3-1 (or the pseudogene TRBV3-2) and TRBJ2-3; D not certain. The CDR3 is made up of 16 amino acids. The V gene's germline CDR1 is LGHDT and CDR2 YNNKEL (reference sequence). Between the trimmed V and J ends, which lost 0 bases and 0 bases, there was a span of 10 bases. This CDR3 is CASSQDGLASTDTQYF. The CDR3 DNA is TGTGCCAGCAGCCAAGATGGGCTCGCCAGCACAGATACGCAGTATTTT.

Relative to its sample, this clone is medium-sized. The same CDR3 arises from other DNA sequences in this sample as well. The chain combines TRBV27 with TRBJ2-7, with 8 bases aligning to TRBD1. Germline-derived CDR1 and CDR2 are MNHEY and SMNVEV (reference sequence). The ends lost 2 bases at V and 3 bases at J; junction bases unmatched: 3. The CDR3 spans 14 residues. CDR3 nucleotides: TGTGCCAGCAGTTTACAGGGGGCGAACTACGAGCAGTACTTC. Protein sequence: CASSLQGANYEQYF.

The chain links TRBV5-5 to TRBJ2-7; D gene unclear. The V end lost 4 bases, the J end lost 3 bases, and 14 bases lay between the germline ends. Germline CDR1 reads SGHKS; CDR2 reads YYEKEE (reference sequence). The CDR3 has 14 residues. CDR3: CASSLGAGNYEQYF. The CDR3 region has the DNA TGTGCCAGCAGCCTCGGTGCAGGAAACTACGAGCAGTACTTC.

The CDR3 DNA is TGTGCCAGCAGTTACAGAGTGGCAGGGACAGATACGCAGTATTTT. Protein: CASSYRVAGTDTQYF. The rearrangement joins TRBV6-5 to TRBJ2-3; possible D gene TRBD1, 5 bases. V lost 2 bases and J lost 3, with 12 bases in between. Germline V gene lookup returns CDR1 MNHEY and CDR2 SVGAGI. The CDR3 is made up of 15 amino acids.

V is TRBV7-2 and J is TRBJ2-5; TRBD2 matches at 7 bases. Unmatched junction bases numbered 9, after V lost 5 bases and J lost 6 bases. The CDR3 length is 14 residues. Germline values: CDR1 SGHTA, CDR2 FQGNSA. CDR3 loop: CASSPGGERKTQYF. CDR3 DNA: TGTGCCAGCAGCCCTGGGGGGGAGCGAAAGACCCAGTACTTC.

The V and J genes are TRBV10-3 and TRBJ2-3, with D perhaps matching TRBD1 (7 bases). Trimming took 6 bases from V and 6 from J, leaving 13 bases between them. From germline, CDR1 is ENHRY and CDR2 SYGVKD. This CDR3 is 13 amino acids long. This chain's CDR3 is CAIREGAGDTQYF. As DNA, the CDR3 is TGTGCCATCAGGGAGGGGGCAGGCGATACGCAGTATTTT.

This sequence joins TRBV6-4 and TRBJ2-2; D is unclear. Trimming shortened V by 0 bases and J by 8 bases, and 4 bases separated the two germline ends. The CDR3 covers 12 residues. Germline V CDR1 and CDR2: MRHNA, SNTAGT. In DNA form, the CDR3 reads TGTGCCAGCAGTGACTCTAGAGGGGAGCTGTTTTTT. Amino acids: CASSDSRGELFF.

CDR3 bases: TGTGCCAGTGAGGGGGAAAAGGTGGGCTACACCTTC. Protein: CASEGEKVGYTF. This sequence joins TRBV7-9 and TRBJ1-2; possibly TRBD1 for D (6 bases). Germline loops: CDR1 SEHNR, CDR2 FQNEAQ (reference sequence). The length of the CDR3 is 12 residues. With 9 bases removed from V and 8 bases from J, the gap between germline ends came to 16 bases.